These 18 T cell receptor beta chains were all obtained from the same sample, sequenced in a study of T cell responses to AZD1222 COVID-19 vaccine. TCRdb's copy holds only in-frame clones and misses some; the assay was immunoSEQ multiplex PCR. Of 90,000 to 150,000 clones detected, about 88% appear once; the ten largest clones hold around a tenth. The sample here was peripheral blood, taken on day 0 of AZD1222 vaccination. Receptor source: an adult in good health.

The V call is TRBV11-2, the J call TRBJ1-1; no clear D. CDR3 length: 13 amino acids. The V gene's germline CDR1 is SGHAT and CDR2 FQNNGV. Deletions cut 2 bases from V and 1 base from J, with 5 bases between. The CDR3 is CASSLKRNTEAFF. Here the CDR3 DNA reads TGTGCCAGCAGCTTAAAGAGGAACACTGAAGCTTTCTTT.

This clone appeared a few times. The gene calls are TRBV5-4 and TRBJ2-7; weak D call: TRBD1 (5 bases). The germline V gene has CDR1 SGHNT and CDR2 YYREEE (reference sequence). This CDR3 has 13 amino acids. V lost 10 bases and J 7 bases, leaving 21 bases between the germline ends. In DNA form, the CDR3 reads TGTGCCGTCGCAGGGCCTGTCTCTAGGGAGCAGTACTTC. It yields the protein CAVAGPVSREQYF.

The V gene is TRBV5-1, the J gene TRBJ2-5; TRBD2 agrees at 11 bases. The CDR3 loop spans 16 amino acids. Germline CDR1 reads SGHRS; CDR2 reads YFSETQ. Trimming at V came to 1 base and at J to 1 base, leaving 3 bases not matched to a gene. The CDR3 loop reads CASSLFGTSGQETQYF. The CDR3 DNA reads TGCGCCAGCAGCTTGTTCGGGACTAGCGGCCAAGAGACCCAGTACTTC.

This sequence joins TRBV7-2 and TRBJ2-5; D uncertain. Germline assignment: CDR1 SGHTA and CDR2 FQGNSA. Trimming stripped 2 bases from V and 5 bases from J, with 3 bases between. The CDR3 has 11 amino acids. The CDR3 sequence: CASSLTETQYF. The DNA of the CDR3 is TGTGCCAGCAGCTTAACGGAGACCCAGTACTTC.

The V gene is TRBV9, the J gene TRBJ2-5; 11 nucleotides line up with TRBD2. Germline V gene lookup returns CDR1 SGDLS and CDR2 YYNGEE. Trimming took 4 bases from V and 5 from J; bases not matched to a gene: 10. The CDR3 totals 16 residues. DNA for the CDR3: TGTGCCAGCAGCCCCGCCCTAGCGGGGGGTTGGGAGACCCAGTACTTC. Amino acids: CASSPALAGGWETQYF.

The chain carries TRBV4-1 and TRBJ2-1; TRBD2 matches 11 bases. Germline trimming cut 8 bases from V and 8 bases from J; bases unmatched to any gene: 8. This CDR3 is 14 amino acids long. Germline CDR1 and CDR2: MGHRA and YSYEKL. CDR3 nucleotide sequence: TGCGCCAGCCGCAGACTAGCGGGGTGGGATGAGCAGTTCTTC. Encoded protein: CASRRLAGWDEQFF.

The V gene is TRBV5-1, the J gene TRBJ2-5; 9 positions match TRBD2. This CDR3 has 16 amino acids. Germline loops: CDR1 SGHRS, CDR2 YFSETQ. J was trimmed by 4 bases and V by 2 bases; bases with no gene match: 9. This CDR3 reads CASSFTLAGIGETQYF. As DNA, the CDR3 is TGCGCCAGCAGCTTTACCCTAGCGGGGATCGGAGAGACCCAGTACTTC.

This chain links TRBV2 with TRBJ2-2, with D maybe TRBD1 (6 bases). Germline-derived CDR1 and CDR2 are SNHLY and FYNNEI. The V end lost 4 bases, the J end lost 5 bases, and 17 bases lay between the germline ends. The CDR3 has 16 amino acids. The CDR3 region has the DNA TGTGCCAGCAGTGCTCGCAGGGGTTCGTTAACCGGGGAGCTGTTTTTT. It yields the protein CASSARRGSLTGELFF.

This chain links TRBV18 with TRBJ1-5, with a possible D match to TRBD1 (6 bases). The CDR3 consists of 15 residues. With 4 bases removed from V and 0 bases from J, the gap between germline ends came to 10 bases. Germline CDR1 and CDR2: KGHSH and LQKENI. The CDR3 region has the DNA TGTGCCAGCTCACTACAGGGAAATAGCAATCAGCCCCAGCATTTT. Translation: CASSLQGNSNQPQHF.

Here the CDR3 DNA reads TGCGCCAGCAGCCCCGGGACTAGCGCATACAATGAGCAGTTCTTC. Translated, it gives CASSPGTSAYNEQFF. The chain recombines TRBV4-3 with TRBJ2-1, with 10 bases fitting TRBD2. The ends lost 4 bases at V and 4 bases at J; junction bases unmatched: 4. The CDR3 sequence is 15 residues long. Germline CDR1 LGHNA, CDR2 YSLEER.

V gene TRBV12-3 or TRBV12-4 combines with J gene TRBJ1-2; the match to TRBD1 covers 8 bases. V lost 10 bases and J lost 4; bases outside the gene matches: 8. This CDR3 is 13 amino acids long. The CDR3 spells CAIDRGGSYGYTF. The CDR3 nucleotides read TGTGCCATTGACAGGGGAGGAAGCTATGGCTACACCTTC.

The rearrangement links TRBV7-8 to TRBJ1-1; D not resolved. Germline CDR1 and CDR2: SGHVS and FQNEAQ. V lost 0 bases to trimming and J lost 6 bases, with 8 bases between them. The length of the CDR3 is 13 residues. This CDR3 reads CASSLARRAEAFF. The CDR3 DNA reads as TGTGCCAGCAGCTTAGCGAGGCGGGCTGAAGCTTTCTTT.

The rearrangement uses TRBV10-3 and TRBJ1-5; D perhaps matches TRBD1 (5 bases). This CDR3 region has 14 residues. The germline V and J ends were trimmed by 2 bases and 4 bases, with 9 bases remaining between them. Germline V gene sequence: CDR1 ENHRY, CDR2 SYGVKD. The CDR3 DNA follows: TGTGCCATCAGTGAGCGGGGGGGGAATCAGCCCCAGCATTTT. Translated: CAISERGGNQPQHF.

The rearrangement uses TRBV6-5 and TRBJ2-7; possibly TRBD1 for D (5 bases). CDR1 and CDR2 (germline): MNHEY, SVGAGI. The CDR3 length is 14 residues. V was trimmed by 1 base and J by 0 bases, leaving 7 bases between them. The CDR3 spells CASSYLDNSYEQYF. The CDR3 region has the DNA TGTGCCAGCAGTTACTTGGACAACTCCTACGAGCAGTACTTC.

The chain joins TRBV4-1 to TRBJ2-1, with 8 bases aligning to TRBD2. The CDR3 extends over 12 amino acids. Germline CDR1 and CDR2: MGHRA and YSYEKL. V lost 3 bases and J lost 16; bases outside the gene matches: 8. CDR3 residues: CASSQAGLVHFF. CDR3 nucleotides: TGCGCCAGCAGCCAGGCGGGACTAGTGCATTTCTTC.

The CDR3 DNA reads TGTGCCAGCAGTTCAGGGGCAGCGGCAGATACGCAGTATTTT. Protein product: CASSSGAAADTQYF. The chain links TRBV7-3 to TRBJ2-3; possible D gene TRBD1, 6 bases. Between the trimmed V and J ends, which lost 6 bases and 4 bases, there was a span of 14 bases. The CDR3 consists of 14 residues. Germline assignment: CDR1 SGHTA and CDR2 FQGTGA.

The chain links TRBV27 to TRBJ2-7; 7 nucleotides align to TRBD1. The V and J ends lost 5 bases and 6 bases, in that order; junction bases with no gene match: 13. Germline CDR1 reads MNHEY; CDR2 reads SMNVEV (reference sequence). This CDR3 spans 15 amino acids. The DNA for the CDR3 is TGTGCCAGCAGTGGGGGACAGTCCCCTTGGGGCGAGCAGTACTTC. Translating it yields CASSGGQSPWGEQYF.

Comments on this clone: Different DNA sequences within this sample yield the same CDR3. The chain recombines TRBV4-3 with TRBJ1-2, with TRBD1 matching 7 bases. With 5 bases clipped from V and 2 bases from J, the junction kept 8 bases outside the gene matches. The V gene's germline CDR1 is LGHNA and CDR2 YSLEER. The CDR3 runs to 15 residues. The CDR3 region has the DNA TGCGCCAGCAGCTCTCGGACAGGCCGAAACTATGGCTACACCTTC. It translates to CASSSRTGRNYGYTF.